This is a list of T cell receptor beta chains from one sample in a study of OX40 agonist ivuxolimab in advanced cancers. Here immunoSEQ multiplex PCR was the method, and the copy in TCRdb shows in-frame clones only, minus some. This table has 49,000 or so clones, roughly nine tenths appearing once. The sequencing used CD4+ or CD8+ T cells sorted from blood, collected in a trial of the OX40 agonist ivuxolimab. The source is an adult with an advanced solid tumor such as melanoma, head and neck, liver or kidney cancer. Both conserved end residues are part of each CDR3. D genes are given only for firm matches. Clone size, where shown, is once, few, many, or a class for clones that have expanded.

clone size | D gene | J gene | V gene | CDR3 DNA | CDR3 protein
. | . | TRBJ2-3 | TRBV9 | TGTGCCAGCAGCGAAACAAGGGGGGAGGTGGTAGATACGCAGTATTTT | CASSETRGEVVDTQYF
. | . | TRBJ2-7 | TRBV7-9 | TGTGCCAGCAGCTTAGGCGACTACGAGCAGTACTTC | CASSLGDYEQYF
once | . | TRBJ2-7 | TRBV7-9 | TGTGCCAGCAGCCTAAGTTACGAGCAGTACTTC | CASSLSYEQYF
. | TRBD2 | TRBJ2-1 | TRBV9 | TGTGCCAGCAGCGTAGTCGGGCTAGCGGGATACAATGAGCAGTTCTTC | CASSVVGLAGYNEQFF
once | . | TRBJ2-2 | TRBV4-1 | TGCGCCAGCAGCCCTAGTATCGTCGTCAGGCGAACCGGGGAGCTGTTTTTT | CASSPSIVVRRTGELFF
. | TRBD2 | TRBJ2-7 | TRBV4-3 | TGCGCCAGCAGCCAAGCCGAGCTAGCGGGTGAGCAGTACTTC | CASSQAELAGEQYF
. | . | TRBJ1-1 | TRBV11-3 | TGTGCCAGCAGCTTACCGGGGAGCACTGAAGCTTTCTTT | CASSLPGSTEAFF
. | . | TRBJ1-2 | TRBV15 | TGTGCCACCAGCAGAGATAGGGCCTTAGCTAACTATGGCTACACCTTC | CATSRDRALANYGYTF
. | TRBD1 | TRBJ1-1 | TRBV6-9 | TGTGCCAGCAGTTATGGGACAGGGGGCACTGAAGCTTTCTTT | CASSYGTGGTEAFF
once | TRBD2 | TRBJ2-7 | TRBV4-3 | TGCGCCAGCAGCCAACGGAACGGGAGGGCCTACGAGCAGTACTTC | CASSQRNGRAYEQYF
. | . | TRBJ1-3 | TRBV11-2 | TGTGCCAGCAGCTTACGGTGGGACACCATATATTTT | CASSLRWDTIYF
few | . | TRBJ2-1 | TRBV9 | TGTGCCAGCAGCGTAGGGGGAGCCCCGGTCCGAGGCTCCTACAATGAGCAGTTCTTC | CASSVGGAPVRGSYNEQFF
. | . | TRBJ1-3 | TRBV7-8 | TGTGCCAGCAGCTTCGACCACAGCCCGAGCTCTGGAAACACCATATATTTT | CASSFDHSPSSGNTIYF
. | TRBD2 | TRBJ2-3 | TRBV4-1 | TGCGCCAGCAGTTCTATAGCGGGAGTGCGGTACAGAGGCACAGATACGCAGTATTTT | CASSSIAGVRYRGTDTQYF
. | TRBD2 | TRBJ2-7 | TRBV7-2 | TGTGCCAGCATCATGACTAGCGGGGCCTACGAGCAGTACTTC | CASIMTSGAYEQYF
. | TRBD2 | TRBJ2-7 | TRBV7-3 | TGTGCCAGCAGCTCCCGATATACTAGCGGGATAGTAAGAGGTCGCGAGCAGTACTTC | CASSSRYTSGIVRGREQYF
. | TRBD1 | TRBJ1-5 | TRBV19 | TGTGCCAGTAGGCCGGGACAGGGTTTCTTCGGGAGCAATCAGCCCCAGCATTTT | CASRPGQGFFGSNQPQHF
. | TRBD1 | TRBJ1-2 | TRBV27 | TGTGCCAGCAGTTTACGGGACAGGGGCCACTATGGCTACACCTTC | CASSLRDRGHYGYTF
. | . | TRBJ1-1 | TRBV6-5 | TGTGCCACACAGGGTAGTTGGACTGAAGCTTTCTTT | CATQGSWTEAFF
. | TRBD1 | TRBJ2-5 | TRBV2 | TGTGCCAGCAGTGAAATCGAGGGGGCTCCGACCCAGTACTTC | CASSEIEGAPTQYF